This TCR beta chain was sequenced for a study of response to subunit inactivated influenza vaccine. CDR3 length equals 15 residues. V was clipped by 3 bases and J by 6 bases; unmatched bases: 3. Per germline, CDR1 SQVTM and CDR2 ANQGSEA. Findings and caveats of the study: Authors suggested each seasonal influenza vaccination recruits few new T cells.

TCRdb analysed the RT-PCR reads with MiXCR anew, one entry per CDR3 protein. The sample holds 650,000 to 800,000 distinct CDR3 sequences, about 14% seen once. This clonotype has a single count. Its antigen remains unknown. The chain has TRBV29-1 and TRBJ2-1; 15 nucleotides line up with TRBD2. This TCR derives from a middle-aged man who received an inactivated influenza vaccine. Sequenced material: PBMCs from blood, taken less than 15 days before vaccination. The CDR3, as DNA: TGCAGCGTTGATTGGACTAGCGGGAGGGGCAATGAGCAGTTCTTC. It translates to CSVDWTSGRGNEQFF.